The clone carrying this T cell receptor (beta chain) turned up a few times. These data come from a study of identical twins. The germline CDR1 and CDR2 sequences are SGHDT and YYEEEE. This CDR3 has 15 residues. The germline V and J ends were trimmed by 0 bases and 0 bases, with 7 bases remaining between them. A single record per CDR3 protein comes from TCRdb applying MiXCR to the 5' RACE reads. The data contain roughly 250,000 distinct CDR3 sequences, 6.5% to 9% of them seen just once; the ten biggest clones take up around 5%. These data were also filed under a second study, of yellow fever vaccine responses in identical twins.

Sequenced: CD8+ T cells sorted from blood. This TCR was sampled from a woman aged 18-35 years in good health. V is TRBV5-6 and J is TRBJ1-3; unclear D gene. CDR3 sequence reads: CASSLGEHSGNTIYF. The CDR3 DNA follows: TGTGCCAGCAGCTTGGGTGAGCACTCTGGAAACACCATATATTTT.